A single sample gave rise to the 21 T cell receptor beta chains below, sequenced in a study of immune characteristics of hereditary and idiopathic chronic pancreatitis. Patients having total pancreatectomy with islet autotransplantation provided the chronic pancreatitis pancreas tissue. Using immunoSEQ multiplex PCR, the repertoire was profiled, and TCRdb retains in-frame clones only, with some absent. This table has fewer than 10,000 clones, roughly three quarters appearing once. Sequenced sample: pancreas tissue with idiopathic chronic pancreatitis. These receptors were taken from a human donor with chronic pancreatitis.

The CDR3 here is CASSPPPGGRTDTQYF. The CDR3 region has the DNA TGTGCCAGCAGCCCGCCCCCAGGGGGCAGGACAGATACGCAGTATTTT. The chain employs TRBV7-9 and TRBJ2-3; 8 nucleotides line up with TRBD1. Trimming cost V 5 bases and J 3 bases; bases outside gene matches: 10. The CDR3 extends over 16 amino acids. Germline V gene sequence: CDR1 SEHNR, CDR2 FQNEAQ (reference sequence).

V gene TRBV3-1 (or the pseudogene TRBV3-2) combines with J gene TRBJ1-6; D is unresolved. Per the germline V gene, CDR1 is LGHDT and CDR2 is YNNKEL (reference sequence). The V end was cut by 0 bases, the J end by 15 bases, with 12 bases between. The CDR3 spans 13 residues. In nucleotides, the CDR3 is TGTGCCAGCAGCCAAGATCCCTTCAAGCACCTCCACTTT. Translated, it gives CASSQDPFKHLHF.

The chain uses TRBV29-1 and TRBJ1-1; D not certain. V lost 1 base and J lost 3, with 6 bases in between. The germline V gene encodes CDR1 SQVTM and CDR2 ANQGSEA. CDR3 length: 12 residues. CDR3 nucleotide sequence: TGCAGCGTTGAAGGGGTCGACACTGAAGCTTTCTTT. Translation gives CSVEGVDTEAFF.

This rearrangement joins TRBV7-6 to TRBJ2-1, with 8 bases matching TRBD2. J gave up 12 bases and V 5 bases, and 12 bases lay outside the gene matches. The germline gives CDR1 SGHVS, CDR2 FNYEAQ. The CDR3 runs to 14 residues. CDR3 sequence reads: CASSEGLAGTRQFF. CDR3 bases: TGTGCCAGCAGCGAAGGACTAGCAGGGACCCGGCAGTTCTTC.

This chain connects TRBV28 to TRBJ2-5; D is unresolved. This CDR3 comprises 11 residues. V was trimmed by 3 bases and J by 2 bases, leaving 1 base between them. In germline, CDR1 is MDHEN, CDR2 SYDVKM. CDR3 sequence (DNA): TGTGCCAGCAGTTTTCAAGAGACCCAGTACTTC. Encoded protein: CASSFQETQYF.

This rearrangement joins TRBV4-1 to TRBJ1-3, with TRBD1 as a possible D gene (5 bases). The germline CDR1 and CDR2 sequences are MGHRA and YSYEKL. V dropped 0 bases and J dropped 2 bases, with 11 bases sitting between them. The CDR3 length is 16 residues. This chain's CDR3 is CASSQESQGAGNTIYF. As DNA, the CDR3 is TGCGCCAGCAGCCAAGAATCGCAAGGGGCTGGAAACACCATATATTTT.

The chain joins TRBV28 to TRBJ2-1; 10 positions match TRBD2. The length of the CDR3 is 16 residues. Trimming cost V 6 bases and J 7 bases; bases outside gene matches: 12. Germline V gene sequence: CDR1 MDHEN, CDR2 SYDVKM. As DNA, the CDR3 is TGTGCCAGCAGCCCAGGGCTAGCGGGGGTGATAAATGAGCAGTTCTTC. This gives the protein CASSPGLAGVINEQFF.

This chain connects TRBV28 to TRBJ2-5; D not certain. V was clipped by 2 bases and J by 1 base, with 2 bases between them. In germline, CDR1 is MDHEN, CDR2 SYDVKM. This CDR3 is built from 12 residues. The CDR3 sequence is CASSLVQETQYF. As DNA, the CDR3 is TGTGCCAGCAGTTTAGTCCAAGAGACCCAGTACTTC.

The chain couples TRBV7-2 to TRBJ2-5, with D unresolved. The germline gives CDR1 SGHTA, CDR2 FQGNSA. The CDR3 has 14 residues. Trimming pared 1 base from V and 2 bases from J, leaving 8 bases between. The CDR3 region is CASSLGEPQETQYF. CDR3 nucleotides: TGTGCCAGCAGCTTAGGGGAACCTCAAGAGACCCAGTACTTC.

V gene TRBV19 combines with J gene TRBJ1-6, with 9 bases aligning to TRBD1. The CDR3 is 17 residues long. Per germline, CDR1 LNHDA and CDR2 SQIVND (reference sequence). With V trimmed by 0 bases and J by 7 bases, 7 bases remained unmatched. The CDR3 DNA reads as TGTGCCAGTAGTATAGATCCGACAGGGGGTTGGAATTCACCCCTCCACTTT. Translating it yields CASSIDPTGGWNSPLHF.

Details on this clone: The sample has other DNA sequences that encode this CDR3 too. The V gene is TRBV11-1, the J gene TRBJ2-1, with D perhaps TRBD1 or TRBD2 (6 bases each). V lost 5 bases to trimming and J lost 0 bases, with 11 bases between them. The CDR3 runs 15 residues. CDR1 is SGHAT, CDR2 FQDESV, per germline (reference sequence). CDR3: CASSPGGSSYNEQFF. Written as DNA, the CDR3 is TGTGCCAGCAGCCCCGGGGGCTCCTCCTACAATGAGCAGTTCTTC.

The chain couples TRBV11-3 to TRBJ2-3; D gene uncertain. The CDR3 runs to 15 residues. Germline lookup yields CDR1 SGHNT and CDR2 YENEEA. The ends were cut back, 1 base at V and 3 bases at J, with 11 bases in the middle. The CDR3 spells CASSLGSGTTDTQYF. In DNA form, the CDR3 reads TGTGCCAGCAGCTTAGGGTCCGGAACGACAGATACGCAGTATTTT.

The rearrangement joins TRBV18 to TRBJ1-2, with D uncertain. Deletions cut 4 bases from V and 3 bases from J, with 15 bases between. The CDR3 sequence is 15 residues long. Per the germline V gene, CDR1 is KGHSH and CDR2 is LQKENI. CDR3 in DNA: TGTGCCAGCTCACGGGAGGGATCGCTCCACTATGGCTACACCTTC. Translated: CASSREGSLHYGYTF. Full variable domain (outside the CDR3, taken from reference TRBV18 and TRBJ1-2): NAGVMQNPRHLVRRRGQEARLRCSPMKGHSHVYWYRQLPEEGLKFMVYLQKENIIDESGMPKERFSAEFPKEGPSILRIQQVVRGDSAAYFCASSREGSLHYGYTFGSGTRLTVV.

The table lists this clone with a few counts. CDR3 in DNA: TGTGCCAGCAGTGAATCCACAGGGGGAGGGAGAGATACGCAGTATTTT. Its protein is CASSESTGGGRDTQYF. The V and J genes are TRBV6-1 and TRBJ2-3; weak D call: TRBD1 (8 bases). There are 16 residues in the CDR3. The germline gives CDR1 MNHNS, CDR2 SASEGT. V lost 2 bases and J lost 5, with 17 bases in between.

The CDR3 nucleotides read TGTGCCAGCAGCGGGACAGGGGAGACTGAAGCTTTCTTT. It translates to CASSGTGETEAFF. The chain uses TRBV9 and TRBJ1-1; 9 nucleotides agree with TRBD1. Germline V gene data show CDR1 as SGDLS and CDR2 as YYNGEE. The CDR3 runs 13 residues. V was clipped by 3 bases and J by 5 bases; unmatched bases: 2.

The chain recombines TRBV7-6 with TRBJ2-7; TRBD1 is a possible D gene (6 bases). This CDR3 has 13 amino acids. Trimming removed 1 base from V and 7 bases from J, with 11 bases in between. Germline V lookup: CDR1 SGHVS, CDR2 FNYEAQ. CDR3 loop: CASSLVGGGEQYF. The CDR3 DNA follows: TGTGCCAGCAGCTTAGTAGGGGGTGGGGAGCAGTACTTC.

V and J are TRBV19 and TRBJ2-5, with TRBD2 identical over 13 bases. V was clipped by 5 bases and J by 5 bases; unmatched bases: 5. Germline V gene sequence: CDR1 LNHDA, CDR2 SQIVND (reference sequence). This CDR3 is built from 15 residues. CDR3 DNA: TGTGCCAGTAGTGCCACTAGCGGGGGGGCGGAGACCCAGTACTTC. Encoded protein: CASSATSGGAETQYF.

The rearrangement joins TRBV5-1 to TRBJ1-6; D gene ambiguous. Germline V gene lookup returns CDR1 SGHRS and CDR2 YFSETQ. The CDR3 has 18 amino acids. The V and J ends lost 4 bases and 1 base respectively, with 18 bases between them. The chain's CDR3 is CASSPKTDGGSYNSPLHF. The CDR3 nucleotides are TGCGCCAGCAGCCCCAAGACGGACGGTGGGTCCTATAATTCACCCCTCCACTTT.

The CDR3 DNA follows: TGTGCCAGCAGCCAAGATGCGGATGGCTACACCTTC. This gives the protein CASSQDADGYTF. V usage is TRBV4-2 and J usage is TRBJ1-2, with D uncertain. V lost 0 bases to trimming and J lost 6 bases, with 5 bases between them. The CDR3 contains 12 residues. Per germline, CDR1 LGHNA and CDR2 YNFKEQ.

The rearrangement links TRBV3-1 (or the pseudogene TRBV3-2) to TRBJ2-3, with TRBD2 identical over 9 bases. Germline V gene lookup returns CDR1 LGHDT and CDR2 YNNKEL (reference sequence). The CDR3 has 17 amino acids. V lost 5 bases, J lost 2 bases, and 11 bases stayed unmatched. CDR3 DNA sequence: TGTGCCAGCAGCGAGTCATTAGCGGGGGCCGACACAGATACGCAGTATTTT. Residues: CASSESLAGADTDTQYF.

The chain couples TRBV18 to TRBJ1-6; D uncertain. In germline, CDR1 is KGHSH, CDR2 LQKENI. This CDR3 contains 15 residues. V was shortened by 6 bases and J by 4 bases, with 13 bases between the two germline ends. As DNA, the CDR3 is TGTGCCAGCTCGGGAGACACCTCATATAATTCACCCCTCCACTTT. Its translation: CASSGDTSYNSPLHF.